The 32 T cell receptor beta chains in this list originate from one sample, sequenced in a study of blood T cell repertoires in COVID-19. The data were produced by immunoSEQ multiplex PCR, yet TCRdb's version contains in-frame clones alone and is incomplete. This table holds more than 200,000 clones, around 83% found once. Sequencing input: peripheral blood. The receptors come from a woman aged 50 to 65 with acute or convalescent COVID-19.

The rearrangement uses TRBV5-1 and TRBJ1-2; D remains ambiguous. The CDR3 totals 13 residues. CDR1 and CDR2 (germline): SGHRS, YFSETQ. Trimming left V 2 bases short and J 4 bases short, with 9 bases between. The CDR3 is CASSFFRSYGYTF. The CDR3 nucleotides read TGCGCCAGCAGCTTCTTTAGATCCTATGGCTACACCTTC.

This clone was recorded a few times. The chain couples TRBV18 to TRBJ2-3; 7 nucleotides align to TRBD1. The CDR3 is 14 residues long. The J segment lost 4 bases and the V segment lost 2 bases, leaving 3 bases of the junction unmatched. Germline V CDR1 and CDR2: KGHSH, LQKENI. In DNA, the CDR3 is TGTGCCAGCTCACCAGGACAGGTGGCAGATACGCAGTATTTT. As protein: CASSPGQVADTQYF.

This chain uses TRBV23-1 with TRBJ2-1, with D unresolved. TRBV23-1 belongs to the ORF category, with a function that is uncertain. V was cut by 1 base and J by 6 bases, with 4 bases left in between. This CDR3 is built from 12 residues. CDR3 coding DNA: TGCGCCAGCAGTCAATGCGGCAATGAGCAGTTCTTC. This codes for CASSQCGNEQFF.

The CDR3 DNA is TGTGCCAGCAGTGAATCCCCGGGGGTGGGCAATCAGCCCCAGCATTTT. Translation gives CASSESPGVGNQPQHF. The chain combines TRBV25-1 with TRBJ1-5, with D perhaps TRBD1 (5 bases). CDR1 is MGHDK and CDR2 is SYGVNS in the germline V gene. This CDR3 region has 16 residues. V lost 1 base and J lost 2, with 12 bases in between. Using reference TRBV25-1 and TRBJ1-5 for the parts outside the CDR3, the full variable domain is EADIYQTPRYLVIGTGKKITLECSQTMGHDKMYWYQQDPGMELHLIHYSYGVNSTEKGDLSSESTVSRIRTEHFPLTLESARPSHTSQYLCASSESPGVGNQPQHFGDGTRLSIL.

This rearrangement joins TRBV18 to TRBJ1-2; no clear D gene. The CDR3 has 15 amino acids. Per germline, CDR1 KGHSH and CDR2 LQKENI. Trimming took off 2 bases at V and 0 bases at J, with 10 bases between the two ends. The CDR3 spells CASSPTKGANYGYTF. The CDR3 nucleotides read TGTGCCAGCTCACCAACGAAGGGAGCTAACTATGGCTACACCTTC.

The V gene is TRBV9, the J gene TRBJ2-5, with 8 bases lining up with TRBD2. Germline V CDR1 and CDR2: SGDLS, YYNGEE. Trimming took 4 bases from V and 4 from J; bases not matched to a gene: 9. This CDR3 is built from 15 residues. The CDR3 spells CASSPHQRERETQYF. The CDR3, as DNA: TGTGCCAGCAGCCCACACCAGCGGGAGAGAGAGACCCAGTACTTC.

The chain links TRBV6-5 to TRBJ2-7; D call uncertain. V was clipped by 6 bases and J by 1 base, with 16 bases between them. The CDR3 loop spans 15 amino acids. Germline lookup yields CDR1 MNHEY and CDR2 SVGAGI. CDR3: CASSLSWRGSYEQYF. CDR3 in DNA: TGTGCCAGCAGCCTAAGCTGGAGAGGTTCCTACGAGCAGTACTTC.

J is TRBJ2-7 and V is TRBV28, with TRBD2 matching over 9 bases. CDR3 size: 15 residues. CDR1 and CDR2 (germline): MDHEN, SYDVKM. V lost 2 bases and J lost 0; bases outside the gene matches: 2. The CDR3 DNA is TGTGCCAGCAGTTTAAGCGGGAGGCCCTCCTACGAGCAGTACTTC. Encoded protein: CASSLSGRPSYEQYF.

The V gene is TRBV19, the J gene TRBJ2-1; possible D gene TRBD2, 6 bases. This CDR3 contains 15 residues. Germline assignment: CDR1 LNHDA and CDR2 SQIVND (reference sequence). V dropped 5 bases and J dropped 8 bases, with 19 bases sitting between them. Here the CDR3 DNA reads TGTGCCAGTAGTCGGCGGGGCCCATTCCAGGATGAGCAGTTCTTC. Translated, it gives CASSRRGPFQDEQFF.

The CDR3 loop is CASSTSLAGGGSYEQYF. CDR3 coding DNA: TGTGCCAGCTCAACTTCCTTAGCCGGCGGGGGCTCCTACGAGCAGTACTTC. The genes are TRBV18 and TRBJ2-7; TRBD2 agrees at 7 bases. CDR1 and CDR2 (germline): KGHSH, LQKENI. V dropped 5 bases and J dropped 0; count of bases not matched to a gene: 13. The length of the CDR3 is 17 residues.

The table lists this clone with a count of one. This sequence joins TRBV2 and TRBJ2-1, with 15 positions matching TRBD2. The CDR3 extends over 19 amino acids. The trim removed 8 bases at V and 2 bases at J, leaving 13 bases unmatched. Germline V gene sequence: CDR1 SNHLY, CDR2 FYNNEI. CDR3 nucleotide sequence: TGTGCCAGCGGCGGGCCCGGGACTAGCGGGAGGAGCCCCTACAATGAGCAGTTCTTC. This translates into CASGGPGTSGRSPYNEQFF.

The chain couples TRBV18 to TRBJ2-7; TRBD2 matches 7 bases. Trimming cost V 5 bases and J 2 bases; bases outside gene matches: 6. This CDR3 has 14 amino acids. Germline V gives CDR1 KGHSH, CDR2 LQKENI. The CDR3 nucleotides are TGTGCCAGCTCAAGGGAGGGCAGGGCCTACGAGCAGTACTTC. This encodes CASSREGRAYEQYF.

In this sample, this clone turned up once. The CDR3 DNA reads as TGTGCCAGCAGTGAAGACGAACAGGGGAACACCGGGGAGCTGTTTTTT. This codes for CASSEDEQGNTGELFF. This chain uses TRBV2 with TRBJ2-2, with D possibly matching TRBD1 (6 bases). V lost 1 base and J lost 1, with 10 bases in between. The CDR3 contains 16 residues. The V gene's germline CDR1 is SNHLY and CDR2 FYNNEI.

CDR3 sequence: CASSYSGRGIGYEQYF. The CDR3 DNA follows: TGTGCCAGCAGTTACTCGGGCAGGGGAATTGGCTACGAGCAGTACTTC. This chain uses TRBV6-5 with TRBJ2-7; maybe TRBD1 (6 bases). The CDR3 spans 16 residues. In germline, CDR1 is MNHEY, CDR2 SVGAGI. V dropped 0 bases and J dropped 3 bases, with 15 bases sitting between them.

This clone was counted once. V usage is TRBV12-3 or TRBV12-4 and J usage is TRBJ1-1, with 7 bases lining up with TRBD1. This CDR3 has 12 residues. Germline trimming cut 7 bases from V and 11 bases from J; bases unmatched to any gene: 10. Here the CDR3 reads CASTPGTALAFF. CDR3 in DNA: TGTGCCAGCACCCCGGGGACAGCCCTCGCTTTCTTT.

V is TRBV11-2 and J is TRBJ1-1, with D tentatively TRBD1 (6 bases). The CDR3 extends over 14 amino acids. Germline CDR1 reads SGHAT; CDR2 reads FQNNGV. Trimming left V 5 bases short and J 4 bases short, with 14 bases between. The CDR3: CASSPGRGGTEAFF. CDR3 sequence (DNA): TGTGCCAGCAGCCCGGGGAGGGGGGGCACTGAAGCTTTCTTT. Filled out from reference TRBV11-2 and TRBJ1-1, the complete variable domain reads EAGVAQSPRYKIIEKRQSVAFWCNPISGHATLYWYQQILGQGPKLLIQFQNNGVVDDSQLPKDRFSAERLKGVDSTLKIQPAKLEDSAVYLCASSPGRGGTEAFFGQGTRLTVV.

This clone was seen only once. For the CDR3, the DNA is TGCAGCGACGGCCCGGGGGATGGCTACACCTTC. It translates to CSDGPGDGYTF. The rearrangement uses TRBV29-1 and TRBJ1-2, with a possible D match to TRBD1 (5 bases). Trimming left V 7 bases short and J 6 bases short, with 12 bases between. From germline, CDR1 is SQVTM and CDR2 ANQGSEA. The length of the CDR3 is 11 residues.

The chain employs TRBV10-3 and TRBJ2-5; 7 bases agree with TRBD2. CDR3 length: 16 residues. V trimming: 7 bases; J trimming: 3 bases; junction bases outside the gene matches: 14. The germline V gene encodes CDR1 ENHRY and CDR2 SYGVKD. The CDR3: CAIKSSRGGREETQYF. The CDR3 DNA reads as TGTGCCATCAAGTCTAGTCGGGGCGGGAGAGAAGAGACCCAGTACTTC.

This rearrangement joins TRBV7-2 to TRBJ2-2; TRBD2 aligns across 8 bases. CDR3 size: 17 residues. Germline-derived CDR1 and CDR2 are SGHTA and FQGNSA. The ends lost 0 bases at V and 7 bases at J; junction bases unmatched: 10. This chain's CDR3 is CASSLAAAGAGSGELFF. The CDR3 DNA sequence: TGTGCCAGCAGCTTAGCGGCAGCGGGAGCAGGTAGCGGGGAGCTGTTTTTT. Looking up the rest from reference TRBV7-2 and TRBJ2-2 gives the full variable domain: GAGVSQSPSNKVTEKGKDVELRCDPISGHTALYWYRQSLGQGLEFLIYFQGNSAPDKSGLPSDRFSAERTGGSVSTLTIQRTQQEDSAVYLCASSLAAAGAGSGELFFGEGSRLTVL.

The chain is built from TRBV19 and TRBJ1-1; possibly TRBD1 for D (5 bases). V lost 5 bases, J lost 6 bases, and 16 bases lay in between. The length of the CDR3 is 14 residues. Germline V gene lookup returns CDR1 LNHDA and CDR2 SQIVND (reference sequence). The CDR3 protein is CASSLPGKSAEAFF. The CDR3 nucleotides read TGTGCCAGTAGTCTGCCAGGGAAAAGCGCTGAAGCTTTCTTT.

This clone has a single count. The rearrangement uses TRBV10-1 and TRBJ1-3, with a weak D call TRBD1 (5 bases). The CDR3 sequence is 15 residues long. The ends were cut back, 6 bases at V and 4 bases at J, with 16 bases in the middle. Looked up from germline, CDR1 is WNHNN and CDR2 is SYGVQD (reference sequence). The CDR3 region has the DNA TGCGCCAGCAGGCCGGGGGGGTCAGGAGGAAACACCATATATTTT. It codes for CASRPGGSGGNTIYF.

CDR3: CASSQRQDNGELFF. CDR3 DNA: TGTGCCAGCAGCCAACGACAGGACAACGGGGAGCTGTTTTTT. The gene calls are TRBV3-1 (or the pseudogene TRBV3-2) and TRBJ2-2; TRBD1 is a possible D gene (6 bases). The germline V gene encodes CDR1 LGHDT and CDR2 YNNKEL (reference sequence). V was shortened by 2 bases and J by 7 bases, with 11 bases between the two germline ends. This CDR3 spans 14 amino acids.

The CDR3 reads CASSEGRGPPGTQYF. Here the CDR3 DNA reads TGTGCCAGCAGTGAGGGAAGGGGCCCCCCCGGAACCCAGTACTTC. The rearrangement uses TRBV2 and TRBJ2-5; TRBD1 might be the D (5 bases). The V end was cut by 3 bases, the J end by 8 bases, with 19 bases between. CDR3 length: 15 amino acids. Germline V gene data show CDR1 as SNHLY and CDR2 as FYNNEI.

The V and J genes are TRBV24-1 and TRBJ2-1, with 7 bases aligning to TRBD1. The CDR3 covers 15 residues. J gave up 4 bases and V 6 bases, and 8 bases lay outside the gene matches. Germline V CDR1 and CDR2: KGHDR, SFDVKD. The CDR3 nucleotides are TGTGCCACCAGTTTATCCCTGACAGGGTACAATGAGCAGTTCTTC. It yields the protein CATSLSLTGYNEQFF.

CDR3 bases: TGTGCCACCAGTGATTTCGGCGGGGCGAGCTCCTACAATGAGCAGTTCTTC. This gives the protein CATSDFGGASSYNEQFF. The chain joins TRBV24-1 to TRBJ2-1, with a possible D match to TRBD2 (6 bases). The V gene lost 1 base and the J gene lost 0 bases, with 12 bases spanning the gap. Germline V gene data show CDR1 as KGHDR and CDR2 as SFDVKD. This CDR3 has 17 amino acids.

The chain joins TRBV29-1 to TRBJ2-2; D is unresolved. Germline values: CDR1 SQVTM, CDR2 ANQGSEA. With 3 bases removed from V and 0 bases from J, the gap between germline ends came to 11 bases. The CDR3 runs 15 residues. CDR3 nucleotide sequence: TGCAGCGTTGACCCAGGCCCCTCGAACACCGGGGAGCTGTTTTTT. Amino acid sequence: CSVDPGPSNTGELFF.

The chain couples TRBV6-6 to TRBJ1-1; D gene unclear. This CDR3 spans 12 amino acids. Trimming took off 4 bases at V and 6 bases at J, with 9 bases between the two ends. The V gene's germline CDR1 is MNHNY and CDR2 SVGAGI (reference sequence). The CDR3 loop reads CASSSYNAEAFF. The DNA for the CDR3 is TGTGCCAGCAGTTCCTATAACGCTGAAGCTTTCTTT.

CDR3 sequence: CASSMPIKGETQYF. In nucleotides, the CDR3 is TGTGCCAGTAGTATGCCGATCAAGGGGGAGACCCAGTACTTC. The chain employs TRBV19 and TRBJ2-5; D may be TRBD1 (5 bases). V was clipped by 3 bases and J by 5 bases, with 13 bases between them. Germline V gives CDR1 LNHDA, CDR2 SQIVND (reference sequence). The CDR3 extends over 14 amino acids.

This chain uses TRBV7-2 with TRBJ2-7, with TRBD1 matching over 7 bases. Germline V gene data show CDR1 as SGHTA and CDR2 as FQGNSA. CDR3 length: 16 residues. The V segment lost 5 bases and the J segment 2 bases; nucleotides outside the gene matches: 12. This CDR3 reads CASSLNRDRPAYEQYF. Written as DNA, the CDR3 is TGTGCCAGCAGCCTAAACCGGGACAGACCAGCCTACGAGCAGTACTTC.

This chain joins TRBV29-1 and TRBJ1-5; D ambiguous. This CDR3 region has 10 residues. Germline loops: CDR1 SQVTM, CDR2 ANQGSEA. The germline V and J ends were trimmed by 7 bases and 7 bases, with 8 bases remaining between them. CDR3 nucleotides: TGCAGCGCTTGCGTCCAGCCCCAGCATTTT. The encoded protein is CSACVQPQHF.

CDR3 region: CASSAGGPALPSYNEQFF. CDR3 sequence (DNA): TGTGCCAGCTCGGCGGGAGGGCCGGCCCTTCCCTCATACAATGAGCAGTTCTTC. The J gene is TRBJ2-1, the V gene TRBV7-3; TRBD2 agrees at 9 bases. The CDR3 consists of 18 residues. Looked up from germline, CDR1 is SGHTA and CDR2 is FQGTGA. The junction had 18 bases not matched to a gene; V was cut back by 8 bases and J by 4 bases.

In this sample, this clone turned up once. The J gene is TRBJ1-5, the V gene TRBV2, with D tentatively TRBD1 (6 bases). The germline gives CDR1 SNHLY, CDR2 FYNNEI. Trimming shortened V by 6 bases and J by 5 bases, and 17 bases separated the two germline ends. The CDR3 spans 15 residues. CDR3 bases: TGTGCCAGCAGCGGACAGCTAGGGGGGGATCAGCCCCAGCATTTT. Protein: CASSGQLGGDQPQHF.